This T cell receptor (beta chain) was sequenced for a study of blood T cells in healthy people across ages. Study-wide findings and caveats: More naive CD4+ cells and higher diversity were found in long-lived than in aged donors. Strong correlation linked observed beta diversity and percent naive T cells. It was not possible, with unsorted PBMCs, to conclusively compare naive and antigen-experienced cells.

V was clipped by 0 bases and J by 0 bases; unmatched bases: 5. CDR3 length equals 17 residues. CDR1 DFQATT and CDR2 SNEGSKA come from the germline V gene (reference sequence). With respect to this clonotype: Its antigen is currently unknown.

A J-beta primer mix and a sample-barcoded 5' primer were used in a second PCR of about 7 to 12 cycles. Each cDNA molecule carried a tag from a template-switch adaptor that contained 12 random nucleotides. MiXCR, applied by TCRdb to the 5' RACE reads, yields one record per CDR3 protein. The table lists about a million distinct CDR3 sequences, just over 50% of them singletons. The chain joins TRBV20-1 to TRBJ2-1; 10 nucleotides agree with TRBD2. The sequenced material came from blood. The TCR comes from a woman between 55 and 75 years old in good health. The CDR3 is CSARDPASGSSYNEQFF. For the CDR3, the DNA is TGCAGTGCTAGAGATCCGGCTAGCGGGAGCTCCTACAATGAGCAGTTCTTC.